Below, one TCR beta chain is given with its context. Its antigen remains unidentified. The repertoire was sequenced with immunoSEQ multiplex PCR; TCRdb's copy has only in-frame clones and lacks some. This table has some 15,000 clones, 81% appearing once. The sample comes from a study of OX40 agonist ivuxolimab in advanced cancers. The germline V gene encodes CDR1 MNHNS and CDR2 SASEGT. Trimming cost V 2 bases and J 5 bases, with 9 bases left between them. This CDR3 contains 13 residues. The study's findings and limits: Specificity for antigen went undetermined in the expanded peripheral T cells. Relative to CD4+, CD8+ T cells held more expanded clones on average. Partial responders at 0.1-3.0 mg/kg had among the lowest clonal expansion.

Sequenced here: CD4+ or CD8+ T cells sorted from blood, sampled in a trial of the OX40 agonist ivuxolimab. The sequence was obtained from an adult with an advanced solid tumor such as melanoma, head and neck, liver or kidney cancer. The gene calls are TRBV6-1 and TRBJ1-1, with D unclear. The CDR3 here is CASSEWVGTEAFF. CDR3 in DNA: TGTGCCAGCAGTGAATGGGTGGGTACTGAAGCTTTCTTT.